Listed here are 23 T cell receptor beta chains from one sample, sequenced in a study of siplizumab effects on memory and regulatory T cells (dated by TCRdb to between 2019 and 2020). Library preparation used the immunoSEQ multiplex PCR assay. This is the immuneACCESS table as TCRdb keeps it, with only in-frame sequences that have V and J called. A part of the clones is gone; compared with another copy, unresolved V genes explain less than half, and the rest is unexplained. The sample includes more than 85,000 clones, with about 92% observed a single time. About 0.78% of the sample is held by the ten biggest clonotypes. The sequenced material came from Tregs sorted from blood. All receptors come from a human donor in good health.

The CDR3 nucleotides are TGTGCCAGTAGACCCCCCGGGGGCAGTACCACTGAAGCTTTCTTT. This codes for CASRPPGGSTTEAFF. The chain couples TRBV19 to TRBJ1-1, with D maybe TRBD1 (6 bases). V was clipped by 6 bases and J by 4 bases, with 18 bases between them. Germline lookup yields CDR1 LNHDA and CDR2 SQIVND (reference sequence). This CDR3 region has 15 residues.

This chain links TRBV7-9 with TRBJ1-5, with TRBD1 matching 7 bases. This CDR3 comprises 14 residues. The germline V gene has CDR1 SEHNR and CDR2 FQNEAQ (reference sequence). J lost 3 bases, V lost 4 bases, and 3 bases had no gene match. Here the CDR3 DNA reads TGTGCCAGCAGCTCGACAGGGTCCAATCAGCCCCAGCATTTT. Encoded protein: CASSSTGSNQPQHF.

The V call is TRBV14, the J call TRBJ1-3; the match to TRBD1 covers 8 bases. Losses at the gene ends were 5 bases for V and 3 bases for J; bases not matched to a gene: 12. Germline loops: CDR1 SGHDN, CDR2 FVKESK. CDR3 length: 17 amino acids. This CDR3 reads CASSFGARGLIGNTIYF. CDR3 nucleotide sequence: TGTGCCAGCAGCTTCGGGGCCAGGGGGCTAATTGGAAACACCATATATTTT.

V and J are TRBV7-9 and TRBJ1-1, with 8 bases aligning to TRBD1. This CDR3 contains 13 residues. From germline, CDR1 is SEHNR and CDR2 FQNEAQ (reference sequence). V was clipped by 2 bases and J by 5 bases; unmatched bases: 1. DNA of the CDR3: TGTGCCAGCAGCTTAAGACAGGGGACTGAAGCTTTCTTT. It specifies CASSLRQGTEAFF.

The rearrangement uses TRBV7-2 and TRBJ1-1; 7 positions agree with TRBD1. The CDR3 consists of 14 residues. Germline V gene sequence: CDR1 SGHTA, CDR2 FQGNSA. J lost 1 base, V lost 6 bases, and 5 bases had no gene match. The CDR3 nucleotides read TGTGCCAGCAGGAGGGACAGATCGAACACTGAAGCTTTCTTT. This translates into CASRRDRSNTEAFF.

The chain has TRBV2 and TRBJ2-2; no definite D call. Per the germline V gene, CDR1 is SNHLY and CDR2 is FYNNEI. V was cut by 9 bases and J by 2 bases, with 16 bases left in between. The CDR3 contains 15 residues. The CDR3 sequence: CASDGPDQNTGELFF. The CDR3, as DNA: TGTGCCAGTGATGGTCCGGATCAAAACACCGGGGAGCTGTTTTTT.

The chain couples TRBV5-1 to TRBJ2-5, with D possibly matching TRBD1 (7 bases). Germline lookup yields CDR1 SGHRS and CDR2 YFSETQ. V was shortened by 0 bases and J by 4 bases, with 10 bases between the two germline ends. The CDR3 runs 14 residues. The CDR3 loop reads CASSLGQGGETQYF. The DNA of the CDR3 is TGCGCCAGCAGCTTGGGTCAGGGGGGAGAGACCCAGTACTTC.

The CDR3 DNA sequence: TGTGCCAGCTCACCACGGGATGACTATGGCTACACCTTC. Its protein is CASSPRDDYGYTF. This sequence joins TRBV18 and TRBJ1-2; D not certain. The CDR3 is 13 residues long. Trimming stripped 1 base from V and 3 bases from J, with 6 bases between. From germline, CDR1 is KGHSH and CDR2 LQKENI.

The chain carries TRBV19 and TRBJ2-1; D is uncertain. Between the trimmed V and J ends, which lost 3 bases and 6 bases, there was a span of 15 bases. The CDR3 is 15 amino acids. Germline V CDR1 and CDR2: LNHDA, SQIVND (reference sequence). CDR3 amino acids: CASSIRASRANEQFF. CDR3 nucleotide sequence: TGTGCCAGTAGTATTCGCGCCTCTCGAGCCAATGAGCAGTTCTTC. The full variable domain, completed using reference TRBV19 and TRBJ2-1, is DGGITQSPKYLFRKEGQNVTLSCEQNLNHDAMYWYRQDPGQGLRLIYYSQIVNDFQKGDIAEGYSVSREKKESFPLTVTSAQKNPTAFYLCASSIRASRANEQFFGPGTRLTVL.

The rearrangement joins TRBV9 to TRBJ2-7; no clear D. The germline V gene has CDR1 SGDLS and CDR2 YYNGEE. Trimming shortened V by 4 bases and J by 0 bases, and 17 bases separated the two germline ends. The CDR3 length is 16 residues. CDR3 sequence (DNA): TGTGCCAGCAGCCCAAGGTGGAGCGCTAGCTCCTACGAGCAGTACTTC. This gives the protein CASSPRWSASSYEQYF. The full variable domain, in which reference TRBV9 and TRBJ2-7 provide the parts outside the CDR3, is DSGVTQTPKHLITATGQRVTLRCSPRSGDLSVYWYQQSLDQGLQFLIQYYNGEERAKGNILERFSAQQFPDLHSELNLSSLELGDSALYFCASSPRWSASSYEQYFGPGTRLTVT.

The gene calls are TRBV10-3 and TRBJ1-3; no clear D gene. Looked up from germline, CDR1 is ENHRY and CDR2 is SYGVKD. V was pared by 0 bases and J by 2 bases, with 20 bases between. This CDR3 contains 19 residues. The CDR3 sequence is CAISESSVGVISTGNTIYF. The CDR3 region has the DNA TGTGCCATCAGTGAGTCTTCCGTCGGGGTAATATCTACTGGAAACACCATATATTTT.

V usage is TRBV2 and J usage is TRBJ2-7; D not resolved. The germline V gene encodes CDR1 SNHLY and CDR2 FYNNEI. The CDR3 is 12 amino acids. The ends were cut back, 4 bases at V and 2 bases at J, with 6 bases in the middle. CDR3 protein: CASSGGTYEQYF. DNA of the CDR3: TGTGCCAGCAGTGGGGGAACCTACGAGCAGTACTTC.

This clone was seen a few times. The DNA for the CDR3 is TGCGCCAGCAGTGATGGGTACGAGCAGTACTTC. Translation gives CASSDGYEQYF. This chain links TRBV10-1 with TRBJ2-7; D not resolved. The length of the CDR3 is 11 residues. Germline V gene lookup returns CDR1 WNHNN and CDR2 SYGVQD (reference sequence). The V and J ends lost 3 bases and 4 bases respectively, with 4 bases between them.

This clone has a single count. The V call is TRBV7-9, the J call TRBJ2-3; D may be TRBD1 (5 bases). Germline loops: CDR1 SEHNR, CDR2 FQNEAQ (reference sequence). V was clipped by 3 bases and J by 0 bases, with 16 bases between them. The CDR3 consists of 17 residues. The DNA of the CDR3 is TGTGCCAGCAGCTTTCTTCGACAGACCTCTAGCACAGATACGCAGTATTTT. This codes for CASSFLRQTSSTDTQYF.

The V call is TRBV4-1, the J call TRBJ1-1; the match to TRBD1 covers 7 bases. Germline V lookup: CDR1 MGHRA, CDR2 YSYEKL. The CDR3 sequence is 19 residues long. V shed 2 bases, J shed 0 bases, and the junction held 15 bases outside the gene matches. The CDR3 spells CASSQYVVQGFGMNTEAFF. The CDR3 nucleotides are TGCGCCAGCAGCCAATATGTGGTACAGGGGTTTGGGATGAACACTGAAGCTTTCTTT.

The chain has TRBV7-6 and TRBJ2-7, with D tentatively TRBD1 or TRBD2 (5 bases each). From germline, CDR1 is SGHVS and CDR2 FNYEAQ. The CDR3 sequence is 16 residues long. V was shortened by 1 base and J by 2 bases, with 15 bases between the two germline ends. The DNA of the CDR3 is TGTGCCAGCAGCTTAGGTCAGGGACGGCGGACCTACGAGCAGTACTTC. Translated: CASSLGQGRRTYEQYF.

The rearrangement links TRBV19 to TRBJ1-1; D is ambiguous. The CDR3 sequence is 12 residues long. V was clipped by 5 bases and J by 4 bases, with 8 bases between them. Germline loops: CDR1 LNHDA, CDR2 SQIVND (reference sequence). The CDR3 DNA follows: TGTGCCAGTAGTGGGGTTTTCACTGAAGCTTTCTTT. This encodes CASSGVFTEAFF.

The CDR3 protein is CASSYSSTSKEGYTF. For the CDR3, the DNA is TGTGCCAGCAGTTACTCGAGCACCTCAAAGGAGGGCTACACCTTC. The chain couples TRBV6-5 to TRBJ1-2; D gene unclear. V shed 0 bases and J shed 8 bases, with 16 bases lying between them. The CDR3 contains 15 residues. Looked up from germline, CDR1 is MNHEY and CDR2 is SVGAGI.

This chain connects TRBV4-2 to TRBJ2-3, with 12 bases lining up with TRBD2. The CDR3 spans 19 residues. The V gene's germline CDR1 is LGHNA and CDR2 YNFKEQ. J was trimmed by 2 bases and V by 2 bases; bases with no gene match: 11. CDR3 coding DNA: TGTGCCAGCAGCCAAAGGGGACTAGCGGGTTATACCTACACAGATACGCAGTATTTT. Translated, it gives CASSQRGLAGYTYTDTQYF.

This rearrangement joins TRBV7-8 to TRBJ2-7; 8 positions agree with TRBD1. J was trimmed by 2 bases and V by 5 bases; bases with no gene match: 5. Germline V gene lookup returns CDR1 SGHVS and CDR2 FQNEAQ. The CDR3 runs to 14 residues. The CDR3 protein is CASSAQTGAYEQYF. CDR3 nucleotide sequence: TGTGCCAGCAGCGCACAGACAGGGGCCTACGAGCAGTACTTC.

CDR3 sequence (DNA): TGTGCCAGCAGTTACCGGACAGGGAACACTGAAGCTTTCTTT. It specifies CASSYRTGNTEAFF. The J gene is TRBJ1-1, the V gene TRBV6-6; TRBD1 agrees at 7 bases. Trimming cost V 2 bases and J 1 base; bases outside gene matches: 1. CDR1 is MNHNY and CDR2 is SVGAGI in the germline V gene (reference sequence). There are 14 residues in the CDR3.

This clone was recorded only once. The rearrangement uses TRBV7-9 and TRBJ2-2, with 11 nucleotides matching TRBD2. The CDR3 loop spans 16 amino acids. Germline CDR1 is SEHNR and CDR2 is FQNEAQ (reference sequence). V shed 4 bases, J shed 5 bases, and the junction held 6 bases outside the gene matches. CDR3 sequence: CASSSIAGGRTGELFF. The CDR3 bases are TGTGCCAGCAGCTCCATAGCGGGAGGGAGGACCGGGGAGCTGTTTTTT.

The chain combines TRBV7-2 with TRBJ2-3; 7 bases match TRBD2. The CDR3 has 14 residues. Trimming cost V 5 bases and J 0 bases; bases outside gene matches: 2. From germline, CDR1 is SGHTA and CDR2 FQGNSA. The chain's CDR3 is CASSPGLSTDTQYF. Here the CDR3 DNA reads TGTGCCAGCAGCCCGGGACTAAGCACAGATACGCAGTATTTT.